The entry below gives a single T cell receptor (beta chain) sequence along with its context. Its antigen is undetermined. Specified time point: newly diagnosed GD, antithyroid drugs for less than 3 months. Following extraction of RNA from PBMCs, that RNA was used to make the TCR library. The data were obtained in a study of regulatory T cells in long-lasting Graves disease. The study's findings and limits: Persistent disease favored TRBV28, TRBJ1-2 and TRBJ2-5. Peripheral blood was the sole material, not thyroid tissue. Persistent Graves' patients showed reduced TCR diversity versus newly diagnosed patients.

In building TCR beta libraries, iRepertoire HTBI primers were used together with Arm-PCR of CDR3 regions. TCRdb fed the multiplex PCR reads into MiXCR, producing one record per CDR3 protein. The sample contains 200,000 to 300,000 distinct CDR3 sequences, just over 20% of which appear only once. Trimming removed 3 bases from V and 1 base from J, with 6 bases in between. There are 13 residues in the CDR3. Germline assignment: CDR1 KGHSH and CDR2 LQKENI. Specimen: peripheral blood mononuclear cells (PBMCs), collected at new diagnosis, from a patient treated with antithyroid drugs. This receptor was obtained from a female donor with Graves disease. V usage is TRBV18 and J usage is TRBJ1-1, with D possibly TRBD1 on 5 matching bases. The CDR3 loop is CASSPGENTEAFF. The CDR3 region has the DNA TGTGCCAGCTCACCGGGGGAGAACACTGAAGCTTTCTTT.